These 24 T cell receptor beta chains came from one sample sequenced in a study of blood T cell repertoires in COVID-19. Repertoires were generated with immunoSEQ multiplex PCR, while TCRdb's copy carries only in-frame clones and drops some. The table has fewer than 80,000 clones, approximately 86% seen once. What was sequenced was peripheral blood. These receptors originate from a man between 65 and 85 years old with acute or convalescent COVID-19.

CDR3 sequence (DNA): TGCGCCAGCAGTAAGGGACAGGGTTATAGCTACACCTTC. Translated, it gives CASSKGQGYSYTF. The chain has TRBV5-1 and TRBJ1-2, with 9 bases fitting TRBD1. There are 13 residues in the CDR3. The V gene end was trimmed by 5 bases and the J gene end by 9 bases; junction bases not matched to a gene: 8. Germline CDR1 SGHRS, CDR2 YFSETQ.

The chain links TRBV19 to TRBJ2-7, with a weak D call TRBD2 (6 bases). Trimming took 7 bases from V and 2 from J, leaving 15 bases between them. Germline CDR1 is LNHDA and CDR2 is SQIVND (reference sequence). The CDR3 sequence is 14 residues long. CDR3 sequence (DNA): TGTGCCAGTACCCCGTCGGCGGGGCCCTACGAGCAGTACTTC. Protein: CASTPSAGPYEQYF.

CDR3: CASSHPDSYNQPQHF. DNA of the CDR3: TGTGCCAGCAGCCATCCCGACAGCTACAATCAGCCCCAGCATTTT. The chain combines TRBV4-2 with TRBJ1-5; D might be TRBD1 (5 bases). Germline CDR1 reads LGHNA; CDR2 reads YNFKEQ. The ends were cut back, 3 bases at V and 3 bases at J, with 12 bases in the middle. The CDR3 sequence is 15 residues long.

The chain has TRBV28 and TRBJ2-7; D may be TRBD2 (5 bases). Germline values: CDR1 MDHEN, CDR2 SYDVKM. V gave up 4 bases and J gave up 5 bases, with 15 bases separating them. CDR3 size: 14 residues. Here the CDR3 reads CASSSRALRNEQYF. The CDR3 DNA reads as TGTGCCAGCAGTTCGAGGGCCCTCCGGAACGAGCAGTACTTC.

This chain links TRBV21-1 with TRBJ1-1. TRBV21-1 is marked as a pseudogene. The CDR3 spans 16 residues. This CDR3 is CASSKNREEFDTEAFF. DNA of the CDR3: TGTGCCAGCAGCAAAAATCGAGAGGAATTCGACACTGAAGCTTTCTTT.

V usage is TRBV5-4 and J usage is TRBJ1-5, with TRBD1 as a possible D gene (6 bases). Germline V gene sequence: CDR1 SGHNT, CDR2 YYREEE (reference sequence). V was clipped by 3 bases and J by 1 base, with 17 bases between them. The CDR3 consists of 17 residues. As DNA, the CDR3 is TGTGCCAGCAGCTGGCCCAAAGGACAGATGAGCAATCAGCCCCAGCATTTT. Amino acid sequence: CASSWPKGQMSNQPQHF.

J is TRBJ2-7 and V is TRBV2; 7 positions agree with TRBD2. Trimming removed 4 bases from V and 7 bases from J; junction bases left unmatched: 10. This CDR3 has 14 residues. Germline V gene lookup returns CDR1 SNHLY and CDR2 FYNNEI. Here the CDR3 DNA reads TGTGCCAGCAGTGGTCAGGCGGGGGTAGGAGAGCAGTACTTC. This encodes CASSGQAGVGEQYF.

The chain couples TRBV19 to TRBJ2-5; 9 bases are a match to TRBD1. The CDR3 extends over 16 amino acids. Germline-derived CDR1 and CDR2 are LNHDA and SQIVND (reference sequence). The junction had 10 bases not matched to a gene; V was cut back by 6 bases and J by 2 bases. The CDR3 reads CASSPPRDRAQETQYF. The CDR3 DNA reads TGTGCCAGTAGCCCTCCTCGGGACAGGGCTCAAGAGACCCAGTACTTC.

The CDR3 is CAHRRAGGNTIYF. The CDR3 region has the DNA TGTGCCCACAGACGAGCGGGTGGAAACACCATATATTTT. This chain links TRBV28 with TRBJ1-3; no definite D call. In germline, CDR1 is MDHEN, CDR2 SYDVKM. The CDR3 is 13 residues long. The V gene lost 11 bases and the J gene lost 3 bases, with 14 bases spanning the gap.

V is TRBV15 and J is TRBJ1-5, with D maybe TRBD1 (5 bases). CDR3 size: 15 residues. V was trimmed by 3 bases and J by 4 bases, leaving 13 bases between them. CDR1 is LNHNV and CDR2 is YYDKDF in the germline V gene (reference sequence). The CDR3 region has the DNA TGTGCCACCAGCAGTAGAACGGGGGGTAATCAGCCCCAGCATTTT. Amino acid sequence: CATSSRTGGNQPQHF. Full variable domain (missing parts from reference TRBV15 and TRBJ1-5): DAMVIQNPRYQVTQFGKPVTLSCSQTLNHNVMYWYQQKSSQAPKLLFHYYDKDFNNEADTPDNFQSRRPNTSFCFLDIRSPGLGDTAMYLCATSSRTGGNQPQHFGDGTRLSIL.

The genes are TRBV7-3 and TRBJ2-1, with TRBD2 identical over 9 bases. J lost 3 bases, V lost 5 bases, and 8 bases had no gene match. Per the germline V gene, CDR1 is SGHTA and CDR2 is FQGTGA. The CDR3 is 16 residues long. Here the CDR3 DNA reads TGTGCCAGCAGCCCCCGTGCGGGAGGGCTCTACAATGAGCAGTTCTTC. It yields the protein CASSPRAGGLYNEQFF. Full variable domain (missing parts from reference TRBV7-3 and TRBJ2-1): GAGVSQTPSNKVTEKGKYVELRCDPISGHTALYWYRQSLGQGPEFLIYFQGTGAADDSGLPNDRFFAVRPEGSVSTLKIQRTERGDSAVYLCASSPRAGGLYNEQFFGPGTRLTVL.

The genes are TRBV12-3 or TRBV12-4 and TRBJ1-2; D gene uncertain. This CDR3 comprises 12 residues. Between the trimmed V and J ends, which lost 4 bases and 4 bases, there was a span of 7 bases. The CDR3 here is CASSSEGYGYTF. DNA of the CDR3: TGTGCCAGCAGTTCAGAGGGCTATGGCTACACCTTC.

The chain combines TRBV5-1 with TRBJ1-2; 8 positions match TRBD1. Germline V gene data show CDR1 as SGHRS and CDR2 as YFSETQ. The CDR3 sequence is 17 residues long. After removal of 0 bases from V and 6 bases from J, the junction contained 13 bases not matched to a gene. The CDR3 protein is CASSLAAVSQGAHGYTF. Written as DNA, the CDR3 is TGCGCCAGCAGCTTGGCCGCGGTATCTCAGGGGGCACATGGCTACACCTTC.

The CDR3 DNA reads TGTGCCAGCAGGCCTCGGGGGCGCGGGGGAGGGGAGCAGTACTTC. Translating gives CASRPRGRGGGEQYF. The V gene is TRBV27, the J gene TRBJ2-7; a weak D match, TRBD2 (7 bases). V gave up 6 bases and J gave up 7 bases, with 22 bases separating them. The germline V gene encodes CDR1 MNHEY and CDR2 SMNVEV (reference sequence). The CDR3 runs to 15 residues.

CDR3 sequence (DNA): TGCGCCAGCAGCTTGGAAGGGAGGGCGAACACCGGGGAGCTGTTTTTT. Residues: CASSLEGRANTGELFF. V gene TRBV5-1 combines with J gene TRBJ2-2, with 7 positions matching TRBD2. Germline CDR1 reads SGHRS; CDR2 reads YFSETQ. CDR3 length equals 16 residues. Trimming cost V 0 bases and J 0 bases; bases outside gene matches: 2. Full variable domain (outside the CDR3, taken from reference TRBV5-1 and TRBJ2-2): KAGVTQTPRYLIKTRGQQVTLSCSPISGHRSVSWYQQTPGQGLQFLFEYFSETQRNKGNFPGRFSGRQFSNSRSEMNVSTLELGDSALYLCASSLEGRANTGELFFGEGSRLTVL.

The chain has TRBV9 and TRBJ1-1, with a weak D call TRBD1 (6 bases). V was trimmed by 4 bases and J by 4 bases, leaving 17 bases between them. CDR3 size: 15 residues. CDR1 is SGDLS and CDR2 is YYNGEE in the germline V gene. This CDR3 reads CASSTGQKIGTEAFF. The CDR3 DNA reads as TGTGCCAGCAGCACGGGACAAAAGATAGGCACTGAAGCTTTCTTT. The full variable domain, its missing parts supplied by reference TRBV9 and TRBJ1-1, is DSGVTQTPKHLITATGQRVTLRCSPRSGDLSVYWYQQSLDQGLQFLIQYYNGEERAKGNILERFSAQQFPDLHSELNLSSLELGDSALYFCASSTGQKIGTEAFFGQGTRLTVV.

The chain recombines TRBV3-1 (or the pseudogene TRBV3-2) with TRBJ1-3; unclear D gene. This CDR3 region has 15 residues. CDR1 and CDR2 (germline): LGHDT, YNNKEL (reference sequence). The germline V and J ends were trimmed by 4 bases and 5 bases, with 15 bases remaining between them. CDR3 sequence reads: CASSPDLGLRNTIYF. For the CDR3, the DNA is TGTGCCAGCAGCCCAGACCTGGGCTTGAGAAACACCATATATTTT.

This chain connects TRBV30 to TRBJ1-6, with D tentatively TRBD1 (5 bases). Germline CDR1 reads GTSNPN; CDR2 reads SVGIG (reference sequence). The CDR3 covers 12 residues. V lost 3 bases, J lost 10 bases, and 10 bases lay in between. The CDR3 reads CAWSWGVSPLHF. The CDR3 DNA sequence: TGTGCCTGGAGCTGGGGGGTCTCACCCCTCCACTTT.

This clone was observed a single time. The chain links TRBV4-1 to TRBJ2-7; D is perhaps TRBD2 (6 bases). V was cut by 1 base and J by 2 bases, with 9 bases left in between. In germline, CDR1 is MGHRA, CDR2 YSYEKL. The CDR3 consists of 14 residues. This CDR3 is CASSQGRGPYEQYF. CDR3 DNA sequence: TGCGCCAGCAGCCAAGGGCGGGGACCCTACGAGCAGTACTTC.

This rearrangement joins TRBV12-3 or TRBV12-4 to TRBJ1-2, with D unresolved. The CDR3 covers 13 residues. V was trimmed by 6 bases and J by 8 bases, leaving 16 bases between them. As DNA, the CDR3 is TGTGCCAGCAGACTATCGGCCGGTCGGGGCTACACCTTC. It translates to CASRLSAGRGYTF.

The chain has TRBV19 and TRBJ1-6; TRBD1 might be the D (6 bases). CDR3 length: 16 residues. The V gene lost 7 bases and the J gene lost 4 bases, with 17 bases spanning the gap. CDR1 is LNHDA and CDR2 is SQIVND in the germline V gene (reference sequence). CDR3 loop: CASTDSPKPYNSPLHF. DNA for the CDR3: TGTGCCAGTACGGACAGCCCCAAACCTTATAATTCACCCCTCCACTTT.

V and J are TRBV6-5 and TRBJ1-5; TRBD1 agrees at 8 bases. J gave up 7 bases and V 5 bases, and 7 bases lay outside the gene matches. Germline values: CDR1 MNHEY, CDR2 SVGAGI. The CDR3 spans 14 residues. The CDR3 is CASSQDRAGQPQHF. CDR3 DNA sequence: TGTGCCAGCAGTCAGGACAGGGCCGGACAGCCCCAGCATTTT.

The rearrangement uses TRBV3-1 (or the pseudogene TRBV3-2) and TRBJ1-6; D remains ambiguous. Germline V CDR1 and CDR2: LGHDT, YNNKEL (reference sequence). The V gene lost 0 bases and the J gene lost 1 base, with 7 bases spanning the gap. This CDR3 contains 16 residues. DNA for the CDR3: TGTGCCAGCAGCCAAGAAACGAGGTCCTATAATTCACCCCTCCACTTT. Translation gives CASSQETRSYNSPLHF.

Note on this clone: The junction does not match germline at one end; this may be a read error. This chain connects TRBV7-7 to TRBJ2-3, with TRBD1 matching 10 bases. The CDR3 has 15 amino acids. Germline CDR1 SSHAT, CDR2 FNYEAQ (reference sequence). The CDR3 is CASSPGTGASDTQYF. CDR3 in DNA: TGTGCTAGCAGCCCCGGGACAGGGGCATCAGATACGCAGTATTTT.